Presented here are 12 T cell receptor beta chains from one specimen sequenced in a study of PD-L1 blockade in urothelial cancer. Some clones are missing from TCRdb's copy, which holds only in-frame ones; the method was immunoSEQ multiplex PCR. The table records 71,000 or so clones, approximately 91% of them present only once. This specimen consisted of PBMCs, obtained around atezolizumab (anti-PD-L1) treatment. These receptor sequences come from a man aged 60 to 75 with urothelial cancer.

The genes are TRBV2 and TRBJ2-3; 9 bases align to TRBD2. CDR3 length equals 15 residues. J gave up 2 bases and V 7 bases, and 7 bases lay outside the gene matches. The germline CDR1 and CDR2 sequences are SNHLY and FYNNEI. This CDR3 is CASIGGRADTDTQYF. The CDR3 DNA reads as TGTGCCAGCATTGGCGGGAGGGCGGACACAGATACGCAGTATTTT. The whole variable domain, filled in from reference TRBV2 and TRBJ2-3, reads EPEVTQTPSHQVTQMGQEVILRCVPISNHLYFYWYRQILGQKVEFLVSFYNNEISEKSEIFDDQFSVERPDGSNFTLKIRSTKLEDSAMYFCASIGGRADTDTQYFGPGTRLTVL.

The chain's CDR3 is CARTRGNEQYF. In nucleotides, the CDR3 is TGTGCCAGGACCAGGGGCAACGAGCAGTACTTC. The chain joins TRBV6-5 to TRBJ2-7, with D perhaps matching TRBD1 (6 bases). V lost 9 bases and J lost 5, with 11 bases in between. This CDR3 spans 11 amino acids. Germline-derived CDR1 and CDR2 are MNHEY and SVGAGI.

As regards this clone: The junction departs from the called germline gene at one end, perhaps through a read error. The genes are TRBV2 and TRBJ2-3, with 10 nucleotides matching TRBD1. This CDR3 contains 13 residues. CDR1 SNHLY and CDR2 FYNNEI come from the germline V gene. DNA for the CDR3: TGTGCCAGCAGCCTGACAGGGGGCGCACCTCAGCGGTTT. It yields the protein CASSLTGGAPQRF.

The J gene is TRBJ2-3, the V gene TRBV6-1, with D perhaps matching TRBD1 (6 bases). This CDR3 spans 14 amino acids. The ends were cut back, 8 bases at V and 6 bases at J, with 18 bases in the middle. Germline lookup yields CDR1 MNHNS and CDR2 SASEGT. The DNA of the CDR3 is TGTGCCAGCCAACAGGGTGCCTTATTTGATACGCAGTATTTT. This encodes CASQQGALFDTQYF.

The CDR3 here is CASSPLGGEETQYF. CDR3 bases: TGTGCCAGCAGCCCTCTCGGGGGGGAAGAGACCCAGTACTTC. The V and J genes are TRBV5-5 and TRBJ2-5; 8 bases are shared with TRBD2. CDR1 and CDR2 from the germline V gene are SGHKS and YYEKEE (reference sequence). The length of the CDR3 is 14 residues. V was clipped by 4 bases and J by 3 bases; unmatched bases: 5. The full variable domain, with the rest looked up from reference TRBV5-5 and TRBJ2-5, is DAGVTQSPTHLIKTRGQQVTLRCSPISGHKSVSWYQQVLGQGPQFIFQYYEKEERGRGNFPDRFSARQFPNYSSELNVNALLLGDSALYLCASSPLGGEETQYFGPGTRLLVL.

This clone was seen once. The rearrangement links TRBV18 to TRBJ1-2; maybe TRBD1 (5 bases). The germline V gene encodes CDR1 KGHSH and CDR2 LQKENI. V was cut by 5 bases and J by 8 bases, with 15 bases left in between. The CDR3 totals 13 residues. DNA for the CDR3: TGTGCCAGCTCAGGGGCGAACCCGACCGGCTACACCTTC. Residues: CASSGANPTGYTF.

This clone turned up a few times. V gene TRBV30 combines with J gene TRBJ1-6; 7 nucleotides line up with TRBD1. After removal of 0 bases from V and 0 bases from J, the junction contained 8 bases not matched to a gene. Germline assignment: CDR1 GTSNPN and CDR2 SVGIG (reference sequence). The CDR3 sequence is 18 residues long. The CDR3 spells CAWSVTTTGYSYNSPLHF. CDR3 bases: TGTGCCTGGAGTGTCACCACGACAGGGTACTCCTATAATTCACCCCTCCACTTT.

V and J are TRBV19 and TRBJ2-3; 8 nucleotides match TRBD2. Germline CDR1 and CDR2: LNHDA and SQIVND (reference sequence). This CDR3 contains 16 residues. V shed 7 bases and J 1 base; nucleotides not matched to a gene: 10. CDR3 sequence (DNA): TGTGCCAGTACCCCCGGGAGTAGCGGGGGCACAGATACGCAGTATTTT. Translated: CASTPGSSGGTDTQYF. Supplemented by reference TRBV19 and TRBJ2-3, the full variable domain reads DGGITQSPKYLFRKEGQNVTLSCEQNLNHDAMYWYRQDPGQGLRLIYYSQIVNDFQKGDIAEGYSVSREKKESFPLTVTSAQKNPTAFYLCASTPGSSGGTDTQYFGPGTRLTVL.

This rearrangement joins TRBV5-1 to TRBJ1-4; no reliable D call. Trimming removed 4 bases from V and 7 bases from J, with 8 bases in between. CDR3 length equals 12 residues. Germline CDR1 is SGHRS and CDR2 is YFSETQ. The CDR3 sequence is CASSREGEKLFF. Here the CDR3 DNA reads TGCGCCAGCAGCAGGGAGGGTGAAAAACTGTTTTTT.

This clone came up once. V is TRBV9 and J is TRBJ2-1; 8 bases match TRBD2. Germline-derived CDR1 and CDR2 are SGDLS and YYNGEE. This CDR3 comprises 15 residues. The J segment lost 11 bases and the V segment lost 0 bases, leaving 10 bases of the junction unmatched. The CDR3 DNA follows: TGTGCCAGCAGCGTAGAAACGGGGGGGCCCTCCCAGCAGTTCTTC. Protein product: CASSVETGGPSQQFF.

The J gene is TRBJ1-2, the V gene TRBV6-1; 7 bases are a match to TRBD1. The CDR3 runs 15 residues. Germline V CDR1 and CDR2: MNHNS, SASEGT. The J segment lost 4 bases and the V segment lost 1 base, leaving 6 bases of the junction unmatched. The chain's CDR3 is CASSEDRGSSYGYTF. The CDR3 nucleotides are TGTGCCAGCAGTGAAGACAGGGGAAGCAGCTATGGCTACACCTTC.

The V call is TRBV19, the J call TRBJ1-2; 11 nucleotides agree with TRBD1. With 4 bases clipped from V and 2 bases from J, the junction kept 6 bases outside the gene matches. Germline V CDR1 and CDR2: LNHDA, SQIVND (reference sequence). This CDR3 has 16 amino acids. The CDR3 spells CASSSGQGALNYGYTF. DNA for the CDR3: TGTGCCAGTAGTAGCGGACAGGGGGCACTCAACTATGGCTACACCTTC.